These 20 T cell receptor beta chains share one sample of origin, sequenced in a study of cytomegalovirus exposure and HLA in healthy donors. Primers included in the PCR were 60 Vbeta and 13 Jbeta primers. Repertoires were generated with immunoSEQ multiplex PCR, while TCRdb's copy carries only in-frame clones and drops some. Of 150,000 or so clones in the sample, around 80% were seen once. The specimen sequenced was PBMCs. The receptors were gathered from a female donor in good health and CMV-seronegative.

This chain joins TRBV5-1 and TRBJ1-1; D is uncertain. The CDR3 extends over 16 amino acids. From germline, CDR1 is SGHRS and CDR2 YFSETQ. V was pared by 4 bases and J by 4 bases, with 20 bases between. The chain's CDR3 is CASSQESGAMGTEAFF. Here the CDR3 DNA reads TGCGCCAGCAGCCAAGAATCCGGAGCTATGGGCACTGAAGCTTTCTTT.

The genes are TRBV18 and TRBJ2-1, with a weak D call TRBD1 (6 bases). In germline, CDR1 is KGHSH, CDR2 LQKENI. Deletions cut 6 bases from V and 4 bases from J, with 16 bases between. CDR3 length equals 15 residues. This CDR3 is CASSKNRALYNEQFF. The CDR3 bases are TGTGCCAGCTCGAAAAACAGGGCGCTTTACAATGAGCAGTTCTTC.

The chain links TRBV9 to TRBJ2-7; 7 nucleotides agree with TRBD2. Germline values: CDR1 SGDLS, CDR2 YYNGEE. V shed 3 bases, J shed 7 bases, and the junction held 13 bases outside the gene matches. The CDR3 is 15 residues long. The CDR3 reads CASSERDQLGGEQYF. CDR3 DNA: TGTGCCAGCAGCGAGAGGGATCAATTGGGGGGGGAGCAGTACTTC. Full variable domain (rest looked up from reference TRBV9 and TRBJ2-7): DSGVTQTPKHLITATGQRVTLRCSPRSGDLSVYWYQQSLDQGLQFLIQYYNGEERAKGNILERFSAQQFPDLHSELNLSSLELGDSALYFCASSERDQLGGEQYFGPGTRLTVT.

The V and J genes are TRBV7-2 and TRBJ2-7; a possible D gene is TRBD2 (6 bases). This CDR3 comprises 18 residues. The germline V and J ends were trimmed by 6 bases and 2 bases, with 26 bases remaining between them. The germline CDR1 and CDR2 sequences are SGHTA and FQGNSA. As DNA, the CDR3 is TGTGCCAGCAGACTATTAGGGGACGGGGGAGGTTTAGCCTACGAGCAGTACTTC. Protein sequence: CASRLLGDGGGLAYEQYF.

The chain links TRBV11-2 to TRBJ1-2, with D tentatively TRBD1 (5 bases). With 4 bases removed from V and 8 bases from J, the gap between germline ends came to 17 bases. The V gene's germline CDR1 is SGHAT and CDR2 FQNNGV. This CDR3 region has 14 residues. The CDR3: CASSSSRGRGGYTF. Here the CDR3 DNA reads TGTGCCAGCAGCTCGTCCCGGGGTCGGGGGGGCTACACCTTC.

The genes are TRBV27 and TRBJ2-3, with 9 bases identical to TRBD2. Per the germline V gene, CDR1 is MNHEY and CDR2 is SMNVEV (reference sequence). This CDR3 comprises 14 residues. With 5 bases clipped from V and 6 bases from J, the junction kept 6 bases outside the gene matches. This CDR3 is CASSPLAGADTQYF. CDR3 sequence (DNA): TGTGCCAGCAGTCCCTTAGCGGGAGCGGATACGCAGTATTTT.

The genes are TRBV7-3 and TRBJ2-3, with a tentative D call TRBD2 (6 bases). This CDR3 spans 13 amino acids. The germline gives CDR1 SGHTA, CDR2 FQGTGA. With 3 bases removed from V and 4 bases from J, the gap between germline ends came to 8 bases. This chain's CDR3 is CASSLTRSDTQYF. The CDR3 region has the DNA TGTGCCAGCAGCTTGACTAGATCAGATACGCAGTATTTT.

The chain employs TRBV28 and TRBJ1-2, with D possibly being TRBD1 (6 bases). CDR1 and CDR2 (germline): MDHEN, SYDVKM. The ends were cut back, 5 bases at V and 3 bases at J, with 19 bases in the middle. The CDR3 loop spans 16 amino acids. The CDR3 sequence is CASSPGAGALDYGYTF. CDR3 DNA sequence: TGTGCCAGCAGTCCCGGGGCAGGGGCCCTTGACTATGGCTACACCTTC.

The gene calls are TRBV11-3 and TRBJ2-5; 7 nucleotides line up with TRBD2. CDR3 length: 16 residues. The junction had 6 bases not matched to a gene; V was cut back by 0 bases and J by 2 bases. The germline gives CDR1 SGHNT, CDR2 YENEEA. DNA for the CDR3: TGTGCCAGCAGCTTAGATAGTCTAGCGGCACAAGAGACCCAGTACTTC. Its translation: CASSLDSLAAQETQYF.

The chain carries TRBV6-6 and TRBJ2-1, with 11 nucleotides matching TRBD2. The CDR3 extends over 16 amino acids. The ends lost 5 bases at V and 7 bases at J; junction bases unmatched: 10. The germline V gene has CDR1 MNHNY and CDR2 SVGAGI (reference sequence). The CDR3 sequence is CASSTVGLAVENEQFF. Written as DNA, the CDR3 is TGTGCCAGCAGTACCGTGGGACTAGCGGTCGAGAATGAGCAGTTCTTC.

The genes are TRBV6-5 and TRBJ2-7, with 8 bases that match TRBD1. This CDR3 is built from 14 residues. Germline trimming cut 2 bases from V and 2 bases from J; bases unmatched to any gene: 2. In germline, CDR1 is MNHEY, CDR2 SVGAGI. The CDR3 spells CASSYDRGPYEQYF. DNA for the CDR3: TGTGCCAGCAGTTACGACAGGGGTCCCTACGAGCAGTACTTC.

The rearrangement uses TRBV11-2 and TRBJ1-1; D is undetermined. Germline V gene sequence: CDR1 SGHAT, CDR2 FQNNGV. V was shortened by 2 bases and J by 2 bases, with 12 bases between the two germline ends. This CDR3 region has 15 residues. For the CDR3, the DNA is TGTGCCAGCAGCTTAAGGAGAGACTTTAACACTGAAGCTTTCTTT. Its translation: CASSLRRDFNTEAFF. The entire variable domain, with the rest obtained from reference TRBV11-2 and TRBJ1-1, is as follows: EAGVAQSPRYKIIEKRQSVAFWCNPISGHATLYWYQQILGQGPKLLIQFQNNGVVDDSQLPKDRFSAERLKGVDSTLKIQPAKLEDSAVYLCASSLRRDFNTEAFFGQGTRLTVV.

The V gene is TRBV6-4, the J gene TRBJ2-7; 12 bases fit TRBD2. The CDR3 is made up of 15 amino acids. The germline gives CDR1 MRHNA, CDR2 SNTAGT. V lost 5 bases and J lost 3; bases outside the gene matches: 5. CDR3 protein: CASSRLAGASYEQYF. DNA for the CDR3: TGTGCCAGCAGTAGACTAGCGGGAGCCAGCTACGAGCAGTACTTC.

The chain joins TRBV6-1 to TRBJ2-3; D possibly corresponds to TRBD1 (5 bases). Germline loops: CDR1 MNHNS, CDR2 SASEGT. Trimming stripped 5 bases from V and 10 bases from J, with 13 bases between. This CDR3 is 12 amino acids long. This chain's CDR3 is CASSSQGGAQYF. CDR3 in DNA: TGTGCCAGCAGTAGTCAGGGTGGTGCGCAGTATTTT.

The chain combines TRBV28 with TRBJ1-5, with D tentatively TRBD1 (5 bases). The CDR3 extends over 18 amino acids. CDR1 and CDR2 (germline): MDHEN, SYDVKM. The V end lost 7 bases, the J end lost 4 bases, and 26 bases lay between the germline ends. The DNA of the CDR3 is TGTGCCAGCACCCTAGAAGGGGCCCGGGGGTGGTGGAATCAGCCCCAGCATTTT. Its protein product is CASTLEGARGWWNQPQHF.

This clone appeared a few times. The chain links TRBV19 to TRBJ2-2; 9 bases map to TRBD1. From germline, CDR1 is LNHDA and CDR2 SQIVND (reference sequence). With V trimmed by 3 bases and J by 3 bases, 5 bases remained unmatched. The CDR3 has 16 amino acids. In DNA, the CDR3 is TGTGCCAGTAGTATTAGACAGGGGGTATACACCGGGGAGCTGTTTTTT. It codes for CASSIRQGVYTGELFF.

This chain connects TRBV7-2 to TRBJ2-5; 13 positions agree with TRBD2. J lost 7 bases, V lost 0 bases, and 2 bases had no gene match. From germline, CDR1 is SGHTA and CDR2 FQGNSA. The CDR3 contains 15 residues. The CDR3 is CASSLARLAGGTQYF. CDR3 DNA sequence: TGTGCCAGCAGCTTAGCGCGACTAGCGGGAGGGACCCAGTACTTC.

This chain links TRBV18 with TRBJ1-5; TRBD1 aligns across 10 bases. Per the germline V gene, CDR1 is KGHSH and CDR2 is LQKENI. V dropped 6 bases and J dropped 5; count of bases not matched to a gene: 7. The CDR3 covers 15 residues. CDR3 in DNA: TGTGCCAGCTCGCCCGGGACAGGGGAGTATCAGCCCCAGCATTTT. Its translation: CASSPGTGEYQPQHF.

The rearrangement joins TRBV21-1 to TRBJ2-1; TRBD2 reflects the table's D call only, with no check against the DNA. TRBV21-1 is a pseudogene segment. This CDR3 spans 15 amino acids. This chain's CDR3 is CASRYRISREVEQFF. CDR3 sequence (DNA): TGTGCCAGCAGGTACCGAATTTCCAGGGAGGTTGAGCAGTTCTTC.

This rearrangement joins TRBV7-2 to TRBJ2-3; no clear D. Germline CDR1 SGHTA, CDR2 FQGNSA. The ends were cut back, 5 bases at V and 3 bases at J, with 3 bases in the middle. CDR3 size: 11 residues. The CDR3 DNA is TGTGCCAGCAGCCCTACAGATACGCAGTATTTT. It is translated as CASSPTDTQYF. Supplemented by reference TRBV7-2 and TRBJ2-3, the full variable domain reads GAGVSQSPSNKVTEKGKDVELRCDPISGHTALYWYRQSLGQGLEFLIYFQGNSAPDKSGLPSDRFSAERTGGSVSTLTIQRTQQEDSAVYLCASSPTDTQYFGPGTRLTVL.